The text below deals with one T cell receptor (beta chain). These data originate in a study of blood T cell repertoires in COVID-19. The trim removed 6 bases at V and 2 bases at J, leaving 4 bases unmatched. Looked up from germline, CDR1 is MNHEY and CDR2 is SVGAGI. The CDR3 runs 14 residues. The method was immunoSEQ multiplex PCR; TCRdb's version includes in-frame clones alone and lacks a portion of them. The sample shows a few hundred thousand clones, 85% to 90% of them seen only once. Sequencing was carried out using PBMCs or T cells enriched from blood (not recorded which). The sequence was obtained from a young woman in a cohort exposed to, infected with or recovered from COVID-19 (not recorded which). The chain uses TRBV6-5 and TRBJ2-1, with 7 bases matching TRBD2. The CDR3 bases are TGTGCCAGCAGGGGGGAGGGCCCCTACAATGAGCAGTTCTTC. Its translation: CASRGEGPYNEQFF.